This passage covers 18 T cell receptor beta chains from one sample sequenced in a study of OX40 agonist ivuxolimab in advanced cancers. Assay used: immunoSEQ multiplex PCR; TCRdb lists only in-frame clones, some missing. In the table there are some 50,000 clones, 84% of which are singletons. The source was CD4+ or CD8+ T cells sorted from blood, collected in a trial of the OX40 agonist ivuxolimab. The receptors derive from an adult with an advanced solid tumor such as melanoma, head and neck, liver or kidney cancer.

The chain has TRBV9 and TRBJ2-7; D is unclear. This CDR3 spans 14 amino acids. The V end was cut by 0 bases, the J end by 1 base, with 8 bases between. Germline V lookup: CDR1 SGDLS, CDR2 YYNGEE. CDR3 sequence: CASSVGLGSYEQYF. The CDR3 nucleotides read TGTGCCAGCAGCGTAGGATTGGGGTCCTACGAGCAGTACTTC.

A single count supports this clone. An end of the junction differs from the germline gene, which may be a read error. CDR3 nucleotide sequence: TGCGCCAGCAGCCATACCGGGACAACGAATGAAAAACTGTTTTTT. Amino acids: CASSHTGTTNEKLFF. This chain uses TRBV4-1 with TRBJ1-4; tentative D call: TRBD1 (6 bases). The CDR3 has 15 amino acids. The germline CDR1 and CDR2 sequences are MGHRA and YSYEKL.

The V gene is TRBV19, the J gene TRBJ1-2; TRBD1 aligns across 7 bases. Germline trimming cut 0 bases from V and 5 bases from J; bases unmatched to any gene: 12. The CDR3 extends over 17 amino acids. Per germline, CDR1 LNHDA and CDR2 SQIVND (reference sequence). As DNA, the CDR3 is TGTGCCAGTAGTATAGATCTACCTACAGGGGTGGGATATGGCTACACCTTC. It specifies CASSIDLPTGVGYGYTF. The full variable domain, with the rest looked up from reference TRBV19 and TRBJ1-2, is DGGITQSPKYLFRKEGQNVTLSCEQNLNHDAMYWYRQDPGQGLRLIYYSQIVNDFQKGDIAEGYSVSREKKESFPLTVTSAQKNPTAFYLCASSIDLPTGVGYGYTFGSGTRLTVV.

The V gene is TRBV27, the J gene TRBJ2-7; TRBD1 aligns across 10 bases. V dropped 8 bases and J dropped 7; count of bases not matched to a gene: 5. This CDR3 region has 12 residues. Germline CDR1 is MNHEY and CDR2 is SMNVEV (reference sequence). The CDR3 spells CASQTGGVEQYF. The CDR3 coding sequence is TGTGCCAGCCAGACAGGGGGCGTTGAGCAGTACTTC.

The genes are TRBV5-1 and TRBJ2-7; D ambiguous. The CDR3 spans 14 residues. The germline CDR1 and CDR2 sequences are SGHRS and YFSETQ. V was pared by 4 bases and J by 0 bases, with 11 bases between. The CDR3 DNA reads TGCGCCAGCAGCCTGGGAAGTCCCTCCTACGAGCAGTACTTC. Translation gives CASSLGSPSYEQYF.

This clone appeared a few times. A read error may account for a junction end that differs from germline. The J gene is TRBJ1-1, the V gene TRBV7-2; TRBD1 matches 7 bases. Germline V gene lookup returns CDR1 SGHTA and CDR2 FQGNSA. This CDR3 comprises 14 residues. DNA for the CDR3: TGTGCCAGCAGGTTAGGGGGCTCGAACACTGAAGCTTTCTTT. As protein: CASRLGGSNTEAFF.

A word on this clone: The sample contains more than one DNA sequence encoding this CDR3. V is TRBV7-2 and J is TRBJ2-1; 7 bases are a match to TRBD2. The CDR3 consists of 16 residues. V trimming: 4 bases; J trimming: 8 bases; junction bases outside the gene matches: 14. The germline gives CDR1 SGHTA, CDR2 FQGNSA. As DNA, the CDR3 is TGTGCCAGCAGCTCCTCCTTTGGGAGGGCCATCGATGAGCAGTTCTTC. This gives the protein CASSSSFGRAIDEQFF.

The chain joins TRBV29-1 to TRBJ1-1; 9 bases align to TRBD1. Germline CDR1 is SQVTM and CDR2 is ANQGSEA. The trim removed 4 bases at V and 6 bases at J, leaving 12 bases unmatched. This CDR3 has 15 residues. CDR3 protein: CSVVPGQGRGAEAFF. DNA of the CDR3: TGCAGCGTTGTCCCGGGACAGGGCCGGGGCGCTGAAGCTTTCTTT.

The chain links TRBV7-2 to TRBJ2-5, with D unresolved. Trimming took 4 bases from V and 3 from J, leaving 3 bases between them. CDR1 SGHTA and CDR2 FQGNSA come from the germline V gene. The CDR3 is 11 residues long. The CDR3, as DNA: TGTGCCAGCAGCTCCAAAGAGACCCAGTACTTC. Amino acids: CASSSKETQYF.

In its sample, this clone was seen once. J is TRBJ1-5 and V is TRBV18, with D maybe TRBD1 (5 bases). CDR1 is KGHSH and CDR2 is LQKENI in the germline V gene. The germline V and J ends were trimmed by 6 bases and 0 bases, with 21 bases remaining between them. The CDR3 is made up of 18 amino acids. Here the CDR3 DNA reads TGTGCCAGCTCGCTCCAAACAAGGGTGGGGGATAGCAATCAGCCCCAGCATTTT. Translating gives CASSLQTRVGDSNQPQHF.

This chain's CDR3 is CASSPRDRRDIQYF. The CDR3 DNA is TGTGCCAGCAGTCCCCGGGACAGGAGGGACATTCAGTACTTC. The chain combines TRBV28 with TRBJ2-4, with 8 positions matching TRBD1. Germline assignment: CDR1 MDHEN and CDR2 SYDVKM. The CDR3 contains 14 residues. V gave up 5 bases and J gave up 8 bases; unmatched junction bases: 8.

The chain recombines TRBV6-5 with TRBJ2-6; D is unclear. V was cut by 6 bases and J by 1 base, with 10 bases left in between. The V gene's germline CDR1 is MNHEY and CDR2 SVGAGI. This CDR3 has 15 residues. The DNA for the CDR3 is TGTGCCAGCAGCTCCCCTACTTCTGGGGCCAACGTCCTGACTTTC. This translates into CASSSPTSGANVLTF.

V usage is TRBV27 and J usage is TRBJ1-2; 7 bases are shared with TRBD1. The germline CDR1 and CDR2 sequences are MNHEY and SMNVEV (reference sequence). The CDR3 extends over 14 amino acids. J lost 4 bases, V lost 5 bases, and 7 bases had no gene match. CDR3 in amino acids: CASSPPTGFYGYTF. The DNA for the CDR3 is TGTGCCAGCAGTCCCCCGACAGGGTTCTATGGCTACACCTTC.

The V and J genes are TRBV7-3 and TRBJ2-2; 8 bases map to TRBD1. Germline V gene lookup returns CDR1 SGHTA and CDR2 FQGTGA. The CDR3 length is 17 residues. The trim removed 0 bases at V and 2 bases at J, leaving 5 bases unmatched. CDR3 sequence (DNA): TGTGCCAGCAGCTTAACGGGTCAGGGGGCTAACACCGGGGAGCTGTTTTTT. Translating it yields CASSLTGQGANTGELFF.

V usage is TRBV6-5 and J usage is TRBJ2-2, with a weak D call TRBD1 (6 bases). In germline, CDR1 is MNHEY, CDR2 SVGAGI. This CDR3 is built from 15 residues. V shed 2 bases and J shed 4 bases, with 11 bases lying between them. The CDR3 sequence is CASSYQGRGTGELFF. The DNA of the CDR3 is TGTGCCAGCAGTTACCAGGGGCGCGGCACCGGGGAGCTGTTTTTT.

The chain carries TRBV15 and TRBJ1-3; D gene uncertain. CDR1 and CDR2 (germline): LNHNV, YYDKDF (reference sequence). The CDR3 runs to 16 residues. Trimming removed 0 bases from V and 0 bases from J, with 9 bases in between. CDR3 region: CATSRDPVGSGNTIYF. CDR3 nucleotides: TGTGCCACCAGCAGAGATCCCGTCGGCTCTGGAAACACCATATATTTT.

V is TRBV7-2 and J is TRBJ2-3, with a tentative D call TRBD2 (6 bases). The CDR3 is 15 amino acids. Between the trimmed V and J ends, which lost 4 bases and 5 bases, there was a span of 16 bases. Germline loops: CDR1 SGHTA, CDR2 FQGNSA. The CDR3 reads CASSSHGGLGDTQYF. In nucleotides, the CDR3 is TGTGCCAGCAGCTCCCACGGAGGGTTGGGAGATACGCAGTATTTT. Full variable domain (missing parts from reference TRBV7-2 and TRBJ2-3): GAGVSQSPSNKVTEKGKDVELRCDPISGHTALYWYRQSLGQGLEFLIYFQGNSAPDKSGLPSDRFSAERTGGSVSTLTIQRTQQEDSAVYLCASSSHGGLGDTQYFGPGTRLTVL.

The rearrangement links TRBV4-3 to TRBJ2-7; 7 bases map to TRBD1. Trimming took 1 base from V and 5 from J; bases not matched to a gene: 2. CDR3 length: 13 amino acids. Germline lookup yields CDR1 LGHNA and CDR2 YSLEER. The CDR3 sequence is CASSQGQGHEQYF. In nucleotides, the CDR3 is TGCGCCAGCAGCCAAGGACAGGGTCACGAGCAGTACTTC.